This record concerns one T cell receptor beta chain sequence. Its specificity is unknown. This record comes from a study of CXCR3-negative and CXCR3-positive naive CD8 T cells. Whole-study results and caveats: High diversity, comparable across both naive subsets, contrasted with much lower diversity in memory CD8+ cells. Researchers report that CXCR3-positive naive cells carry more hydrophobic TRB CDR3s than CXCR3-negative naive cells.

Preparation of TRB cDNA libraries relied on 5' RACE carrying UMI labels. TCRdb reprocessed the 5' RACE reads and stores each CDR3 protein as one record, lacking DNA. The sample holds 140,000 to 150,000 distinct CDR3 sequences. The CDR3 contains 13 residues. Germline V gene lookup returns CDR1 MNHEY and CDR2 SMNVEV (reference sequence). The sequenced sample consisted of naive CXCR3+ CD8+ T cells from blood. Subset in this sample: CD45RO-CCR7+CD27+CD95- naive CD8+ T cells expressing CXCR3 (TNR3+). The gene calls are TRBV27 and TRBJ2-7; TCRdb proposes TRBD1, but this gene call is untestable without DNA. This sequence originates from a human donor in good health. Some clones in this sample may be carry-over from other donors' samples. CDR3: CASSYRVPYEQYF.